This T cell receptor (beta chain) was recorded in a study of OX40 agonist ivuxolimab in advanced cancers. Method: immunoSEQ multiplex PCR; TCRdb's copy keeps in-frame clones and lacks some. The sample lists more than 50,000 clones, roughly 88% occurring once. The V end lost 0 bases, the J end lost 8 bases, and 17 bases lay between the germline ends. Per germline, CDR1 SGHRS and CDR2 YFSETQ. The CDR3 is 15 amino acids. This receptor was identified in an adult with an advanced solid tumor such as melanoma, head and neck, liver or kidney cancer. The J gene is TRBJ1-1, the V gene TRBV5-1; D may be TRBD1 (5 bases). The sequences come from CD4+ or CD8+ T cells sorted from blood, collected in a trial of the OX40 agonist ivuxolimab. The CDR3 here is CASSLAGITGAEAFF. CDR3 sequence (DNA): TGCGCCAGCAGCTTGGCCGGTATAACCGGGGCAGAAGCTTTCTTT.